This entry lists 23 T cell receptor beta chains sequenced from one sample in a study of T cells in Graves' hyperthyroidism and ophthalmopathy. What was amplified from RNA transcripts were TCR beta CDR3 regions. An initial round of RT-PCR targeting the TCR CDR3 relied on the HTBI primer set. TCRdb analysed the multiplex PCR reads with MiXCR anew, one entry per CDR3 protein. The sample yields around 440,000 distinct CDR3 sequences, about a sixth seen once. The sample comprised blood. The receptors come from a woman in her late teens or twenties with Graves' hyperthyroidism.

The CDR3: CASRHGTGASSSYNEQFF. CDR3 coding DNA: TGCGCCAGCAGACATGGGACAGGGGCGTCCAGCTCCTACAATGAGCAGTTCTTC. This chain links TRBV5-1 with TRBJ2-1; TRBD1 matches 10 bases. Trimming removed 5 bases from V and 0 bases from J; junction bases left unmatched: 11. Germline-derived CDR1 and CDR2 are SGHRS and YFSETQ. The CDR3 has 18 amino acids. The full variable domain, its missing parts supplied by reference TRBV5-1 and TRBJ2-1, is KAGVTQTPRYLIKTRGQQVTLSCSPISGHRSVSWYQQTPGQGLQFLFEYFSETQRNKGNFPGRFSGRQFSNSRSEMNVSTLELGDSALYLCASRHGTGASSSYNEQFFGPGTRLTVL.

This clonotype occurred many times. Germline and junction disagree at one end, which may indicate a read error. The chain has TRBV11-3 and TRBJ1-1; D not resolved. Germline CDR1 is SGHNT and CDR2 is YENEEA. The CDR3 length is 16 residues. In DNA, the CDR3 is TGTGCCAGCAGTTTAGGACCCCGAGGGCAGAACACTGAAGCTTTCTTT. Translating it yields CASSLGPRGQNTEAFF.

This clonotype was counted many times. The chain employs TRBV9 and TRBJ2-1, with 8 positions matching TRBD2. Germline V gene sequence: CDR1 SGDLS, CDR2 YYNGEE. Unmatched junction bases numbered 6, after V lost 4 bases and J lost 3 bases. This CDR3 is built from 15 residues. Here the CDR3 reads CASSPRLASYNEQFF. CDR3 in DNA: TGTGCCAGCAGCCCTCGACTAGCGAGCTACAATGAGCAGTTCTTC.

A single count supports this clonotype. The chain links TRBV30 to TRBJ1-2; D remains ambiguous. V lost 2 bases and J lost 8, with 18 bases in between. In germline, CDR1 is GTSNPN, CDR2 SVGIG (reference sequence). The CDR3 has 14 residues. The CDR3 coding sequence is TGTGCCTGGAGTCCCGGTGTGGCGCTGTGGGGCTACACCTTC. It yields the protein CAWSPGVALWGYTF.

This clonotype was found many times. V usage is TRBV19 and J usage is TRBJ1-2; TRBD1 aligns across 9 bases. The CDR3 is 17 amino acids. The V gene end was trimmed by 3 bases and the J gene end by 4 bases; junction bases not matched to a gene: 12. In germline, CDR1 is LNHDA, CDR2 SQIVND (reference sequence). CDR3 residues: CASSISGQGITSYGYTF. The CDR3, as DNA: TGTGCCAGTAGTATTTCCGGACAGGGGATTACATCCTATGGCTACACCTTC.

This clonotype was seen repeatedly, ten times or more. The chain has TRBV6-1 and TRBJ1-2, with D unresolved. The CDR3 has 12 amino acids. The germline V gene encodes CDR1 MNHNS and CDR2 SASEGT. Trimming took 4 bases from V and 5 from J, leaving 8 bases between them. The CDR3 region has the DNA TGTGCCAGCAGTGGGGATCTGTATGGCTACACCTTC. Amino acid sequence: CASSGDLYGYTF.

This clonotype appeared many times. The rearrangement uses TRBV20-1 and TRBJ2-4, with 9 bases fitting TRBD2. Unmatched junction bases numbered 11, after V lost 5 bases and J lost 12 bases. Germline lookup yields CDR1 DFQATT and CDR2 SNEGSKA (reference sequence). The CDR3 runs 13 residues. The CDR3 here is CSALAGAGLGQYF. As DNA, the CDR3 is TGCAGTGCTTTAGCGGGAGCGGGGTTGGGTCAGTACTTC.

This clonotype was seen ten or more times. The CDR3 protein is CASSQPRPSGYLEQYF. The DNA for the CDR3 is TGTGCCAGCAGCCAACCTAGACCTAGCGGGTACTTAGAGCAGTACTTC. The V gene is TRBV4-2, the J gene TRBJ2-7; 8 bases align to TRBD2. V lost 2 bases, J lost 7 bases, and 13 bases stayed unmatched. Germline V CDR1 and CDR2: LGHNA, YNFKEQ. CDR3 size: 16 residues.

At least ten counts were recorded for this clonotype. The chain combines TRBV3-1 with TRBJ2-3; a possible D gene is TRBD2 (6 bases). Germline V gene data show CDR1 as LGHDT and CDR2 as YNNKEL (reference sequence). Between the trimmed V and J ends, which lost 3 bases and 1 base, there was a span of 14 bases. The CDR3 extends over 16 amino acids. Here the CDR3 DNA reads TGTGCCAGCAGCCAGGCGGGATTCCTGGGCACAGATACGCAGTATTTT. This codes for CASSQAGFLGTDTQYF.

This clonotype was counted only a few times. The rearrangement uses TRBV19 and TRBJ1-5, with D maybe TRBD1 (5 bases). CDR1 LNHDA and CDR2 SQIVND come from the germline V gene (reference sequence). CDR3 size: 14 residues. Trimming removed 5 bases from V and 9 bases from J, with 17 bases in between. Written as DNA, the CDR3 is TGTGCCAGTAGTTCGGGACTCCAGGAGAGGCCCCAGCATTTT. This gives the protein CASSSGLQERPQHF.

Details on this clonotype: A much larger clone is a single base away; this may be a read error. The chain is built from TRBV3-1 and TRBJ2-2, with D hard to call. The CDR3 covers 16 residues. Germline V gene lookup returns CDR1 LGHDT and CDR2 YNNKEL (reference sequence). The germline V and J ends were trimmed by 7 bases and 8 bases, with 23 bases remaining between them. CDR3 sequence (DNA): TGTGCCAGCACTCCACTTGACCAGTGGTTCCGAGGGGAGCTGTTTTTT. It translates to CASTPLDQWFRGELFF.

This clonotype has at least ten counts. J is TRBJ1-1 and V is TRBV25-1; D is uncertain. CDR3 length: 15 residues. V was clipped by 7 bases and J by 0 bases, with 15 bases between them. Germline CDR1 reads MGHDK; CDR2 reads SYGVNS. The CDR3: CASIPPPGMNTEAFF. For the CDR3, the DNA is TGTGCCAGCATCCCCCCTCCGGGAATGAACACTGAAGCTTTCTTT.

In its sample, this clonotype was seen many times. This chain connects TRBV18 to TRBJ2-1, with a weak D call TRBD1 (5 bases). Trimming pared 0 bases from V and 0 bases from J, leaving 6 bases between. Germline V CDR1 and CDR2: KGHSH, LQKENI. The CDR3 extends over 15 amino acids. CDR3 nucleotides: TGTGCCAGCTCACCACCGACAGACTCCTACAATGAGCAGTTCTTC. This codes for CASSPPTDSYNEQFF.

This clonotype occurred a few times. For the CDR3, the DNA is TGTGCCTGCCAGCAAGGGAATATCTACGAGCAGTACTTC. Amino acids: CACQQGNIYEQYF. The V gene is TRBV30, the J gene TRBJ2-7; D is unclear. Germline CDR1 reads GTSNPN; CDR2 reads SVGIG (reference sequence). V dropped 6 bases and J dropped 3 bases, with 15 bases sitting between them. The CDR3 covers 13 residues.

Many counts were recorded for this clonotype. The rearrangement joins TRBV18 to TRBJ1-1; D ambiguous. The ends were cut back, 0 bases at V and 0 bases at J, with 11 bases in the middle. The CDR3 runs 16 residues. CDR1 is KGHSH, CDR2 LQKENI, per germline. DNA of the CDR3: TGTGCCAGCTCACCACCCGGCGGTTTCATGAACACTGAAGCTTTCTTT. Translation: CASSPPGGFMNTEAFF. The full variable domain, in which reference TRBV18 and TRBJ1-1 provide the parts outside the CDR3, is NAGVMQNPRHLVRRRGQEARLRCSPMKGHSHVYWYRQLPEEGLKFMVYLQKENIIDESGMPKERFSAEFPKEGPSILRIQQVVRGDSAAYFCASSPPGGFMNTEAFFGQGTRLTVV.

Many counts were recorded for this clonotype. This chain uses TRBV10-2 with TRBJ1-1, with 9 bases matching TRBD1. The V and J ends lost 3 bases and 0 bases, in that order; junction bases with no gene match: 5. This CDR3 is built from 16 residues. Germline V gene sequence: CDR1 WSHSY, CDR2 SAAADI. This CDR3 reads CASSDRTGAMNTEAFF. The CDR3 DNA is TGCGCCAGCAGTGATAGGACAGGGGCGATGAACACTGAAGCTTTCTTT.

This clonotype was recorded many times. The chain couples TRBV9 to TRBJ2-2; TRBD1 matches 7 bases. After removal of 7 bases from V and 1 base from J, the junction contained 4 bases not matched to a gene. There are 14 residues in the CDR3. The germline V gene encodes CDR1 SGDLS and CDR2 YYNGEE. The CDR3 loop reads CASGRTGNTGELFF. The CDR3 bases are TGTGCCAGCGGACGGACAGGGAACACCGGGGAGCTGTTTTTT.

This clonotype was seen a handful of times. The CDR3 reads CASSVAGATNEKLFF. DNA for the CDR3: TGTGCCAGCAGCGTCGCGGGCGCAACTAATGAAAAACTGTTTTTT. This chain uses TRBV9 with TRBJ1-4; D not resolved. Trimming stripped 2 bases from V and 0 bases from J, with 8 bases between. CDR1 and CDR2 from the germline V gene are SGDLS and YYNGEE. This CDR3 region has 15 residues.

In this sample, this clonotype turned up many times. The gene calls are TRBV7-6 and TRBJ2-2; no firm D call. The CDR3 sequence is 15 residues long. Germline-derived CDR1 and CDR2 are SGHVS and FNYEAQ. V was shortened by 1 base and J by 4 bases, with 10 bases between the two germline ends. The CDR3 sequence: CASSLEVSITGELFF. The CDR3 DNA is TGTGCCAGCAGCTTAGAGGTATCCATCACCGGGGAGCTGTTTTTT. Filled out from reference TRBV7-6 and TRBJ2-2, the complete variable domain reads GAGVSQSPRYKVTKRGQDVALRCDPISGHVSLYWYRQALGQGPEFLTYFNYEAQQDKSGLPNDRFSAERPEGSISTLTIQRTEQRDSAMYRCASSLEVSITGELFFGEGSRLTVL.

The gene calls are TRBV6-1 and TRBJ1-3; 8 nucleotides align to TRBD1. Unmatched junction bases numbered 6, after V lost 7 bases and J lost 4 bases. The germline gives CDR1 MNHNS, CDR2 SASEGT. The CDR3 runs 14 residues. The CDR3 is CASTRGTGGNTIYF. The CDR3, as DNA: TGTGCCAGCACCAGGGGGACAGGAGGAAACACCATATATTTT.

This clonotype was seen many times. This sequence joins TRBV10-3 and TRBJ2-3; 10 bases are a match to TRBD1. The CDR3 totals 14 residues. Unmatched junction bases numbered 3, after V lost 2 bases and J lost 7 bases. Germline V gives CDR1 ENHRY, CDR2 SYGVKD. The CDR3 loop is CAISEGTGVHTQYF. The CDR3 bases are TGTGCCATCAGTGAGGGGACAGGGGTGCATACGCAGTATTTT.

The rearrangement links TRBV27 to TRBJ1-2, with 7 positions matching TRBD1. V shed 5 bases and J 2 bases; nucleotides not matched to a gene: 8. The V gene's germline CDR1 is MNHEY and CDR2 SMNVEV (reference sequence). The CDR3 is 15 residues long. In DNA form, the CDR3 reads TGTGCCAGCAGTCCACAGGGGATTGGGAACTATGGCTACACCTTC. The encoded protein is CASSPQGIGNYGYTF.

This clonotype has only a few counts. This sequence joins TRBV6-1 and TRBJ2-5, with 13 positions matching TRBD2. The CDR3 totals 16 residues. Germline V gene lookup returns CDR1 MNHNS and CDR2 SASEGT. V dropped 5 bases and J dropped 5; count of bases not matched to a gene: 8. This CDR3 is CASSSQLAGGKETQYF. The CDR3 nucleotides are TGTGCCAGCAGTTCCCAACTAGCGGGGGGGAAGGAGACCCAGTACTTC.